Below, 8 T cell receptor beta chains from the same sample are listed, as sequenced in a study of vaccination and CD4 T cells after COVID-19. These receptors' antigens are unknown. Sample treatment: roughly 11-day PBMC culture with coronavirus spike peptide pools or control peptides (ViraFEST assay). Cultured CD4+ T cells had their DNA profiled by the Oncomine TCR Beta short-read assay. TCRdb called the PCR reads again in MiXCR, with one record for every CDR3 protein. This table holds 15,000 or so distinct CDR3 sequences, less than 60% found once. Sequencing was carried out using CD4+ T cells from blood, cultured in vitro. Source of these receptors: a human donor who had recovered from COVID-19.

In nucleotides, the CDR3 is TGTGCCAGCAGCCGGGAACAGGCGCTCTATGGCTACACCTTC. This translates into CASSREQALYGYTF. The chain employs TRBV6-1 and TRBJ1-2; TRBD1 is a possible D gene (5 bases). Trimming cost V 6 bases and J 4 bases, with 15 bases left between them. This CDR3 is 14 amino acids long. From germline, CDR1 is MNHNS and CDR2 SASEGT.

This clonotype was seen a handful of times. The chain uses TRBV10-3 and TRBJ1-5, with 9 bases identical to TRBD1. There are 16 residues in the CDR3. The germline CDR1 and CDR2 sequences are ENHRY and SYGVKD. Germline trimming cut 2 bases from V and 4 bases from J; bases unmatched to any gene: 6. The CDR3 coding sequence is TGTGCCATCAGTGAGACTACCGGGACAGGGAATCAGCCCCAGCATTTT. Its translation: CAISETTGTGNQPQHF.

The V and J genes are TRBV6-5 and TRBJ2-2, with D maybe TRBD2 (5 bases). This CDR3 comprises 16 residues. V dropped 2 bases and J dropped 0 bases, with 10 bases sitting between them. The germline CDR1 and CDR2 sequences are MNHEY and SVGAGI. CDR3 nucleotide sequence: TGTGCCAGCAGTTACGGGGAGAACACGAACACCGGGGAGCTGTTTTTT. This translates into CASSYGENTNTGELFF.

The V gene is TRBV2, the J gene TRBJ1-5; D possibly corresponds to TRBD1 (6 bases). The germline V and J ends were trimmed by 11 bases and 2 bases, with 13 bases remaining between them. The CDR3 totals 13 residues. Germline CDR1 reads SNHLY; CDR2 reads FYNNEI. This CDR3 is CAASEGGNQPQHF. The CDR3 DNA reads TGTGCCGCGTCTGAGGGGGGCAATCAGCCCCAGCATTTT. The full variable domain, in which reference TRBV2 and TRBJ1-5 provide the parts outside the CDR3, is EPEVTQTPSHQVTQMGQEVILRCVPISNHLYFYWYRQILGQKVEFLVSFYNNEISEKSEIFDDQFSVERPDGSNFTLKIRSTKLEDSAMYFCAASEGGNQPQHFGDGTRLSIL.

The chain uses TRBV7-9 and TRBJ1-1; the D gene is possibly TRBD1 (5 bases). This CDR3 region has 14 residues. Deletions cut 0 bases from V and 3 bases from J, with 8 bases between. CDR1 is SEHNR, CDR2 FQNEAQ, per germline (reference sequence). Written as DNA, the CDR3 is TGTGCCAGCAGCTTAGCCTCGGGGGACACTGAAGCTTTCTTT. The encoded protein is CASSLASGDTEAFF. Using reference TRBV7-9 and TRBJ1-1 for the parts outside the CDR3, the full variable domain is DTGVSQNPRHKITKRGQNVTFRCDPISEHNRLYWYRQTLGQGPEFLTYFQNEAQLEKSRLLSDRFSAERPKGSFSTLEIQRTEQGDSAMYLCASSLASGDTEAFFGQGTRLTVV.

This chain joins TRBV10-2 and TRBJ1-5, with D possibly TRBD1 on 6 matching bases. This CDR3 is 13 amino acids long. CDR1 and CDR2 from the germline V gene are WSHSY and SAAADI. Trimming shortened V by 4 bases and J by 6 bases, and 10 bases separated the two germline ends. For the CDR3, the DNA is TGCGCCAGCAGTGGGGACACCAGTCAGCCCCAGCATTTT. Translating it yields CASSGDTSQPQHF.

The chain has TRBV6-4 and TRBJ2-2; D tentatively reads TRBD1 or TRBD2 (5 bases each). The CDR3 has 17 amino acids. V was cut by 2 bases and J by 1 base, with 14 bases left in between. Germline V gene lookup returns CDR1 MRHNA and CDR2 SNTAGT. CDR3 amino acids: CASSDLPGTVNTGELFF. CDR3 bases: TGTGCCAGCAGTGACCTCCCCGGGACCGTGAACACCGGGGAGCTGTTTTTT.

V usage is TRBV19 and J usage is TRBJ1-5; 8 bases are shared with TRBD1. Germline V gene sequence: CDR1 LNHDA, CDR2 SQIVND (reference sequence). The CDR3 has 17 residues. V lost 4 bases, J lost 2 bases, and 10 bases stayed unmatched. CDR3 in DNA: TGTGCCAGTAGTAACTTACAGGGGGTGGAAGGCAATCAGCCCCAGCATTTT. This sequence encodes CASSNLQGVEGNQPQHF.